This T cell receptor (beta chain) was captured by sequencing in a study of T cells expressing NK-cell markers. Study-wide results and limits: Dominant NKG2C+ clonotype frequencies of about 1.0-8% of CD8+ T cells were measured in over five donors. These clonotypes also led the CD3+CD56-NKG2C+ fraction in a few donors. Evidence did not settle whether expanded NKG2C+ T cell clones targeted HCMV.

Of note for this clonotype: No antigen is known for it.

This CDR3 has 14 amino acids. TCRdb re-called the 5' RACE reads; one entry per CDR3 protein, DNA not given. The table for this sample gives tens of thousands of distinct CDR3 sequences. The sequenced sample consisted of blood T cells: a sorted CD56 or NKG2C T cell subset, CD4+ or CD8+ T cells, or bulk PBMC T cells (not recorded which). This rearrangement joins TRBV12-3 or TRBV12-4 to TRBJ1-6. The clonotype comes from a man aged 18-70 years in good health. Here the CDR3 reads CASRWTVQGSPLHF.